This entry concerns a single TCR beta chain. Its antigen is still unknown. These data are taken from a study of T-cell memory formation after mild COVID-19. Regarding the study as a whole: Among contracting clones, CD4+ were mainly CM/EM and CD8+ enriched in EMRA. There were some responding clones in pre-infection memory, which suggested that cross-reactive memory had joined. From day 15 to 85, contracting clones were balanced between CD4 and CD8, whereas later expanders leaned toward CD4+.

Trimming removed 5 bases at V and 10 bases at J, with 6 bases between. The CDR3 has 10 residues. The germline V gene has CDR1 SNHLY and CDR2 FYNNEI. TCRdb called the 5' RACE reads again in MiXCR, with one record for every CDR3 protein. The table shows approximately 210,000 distinct CDR3 sequences, with 15% to 20% occurring only once. Sequenced: PBMCs or a T cell subset sorted from them (not recorded which). The TCR comes from an adult woman who had mild COVID-19 (a few samples of this study predate the infection). Cell type and time point are not known. The chain recombines TRBV2 with TRBJ2-1, with no clear D. The CDR3 sequence: CASSNREQFF. The DNA of the CDR3 is TGTGCCAGCAGTAATAGGGAGCAGTTCTTC.